The rows below give T cell receptor beta chains drawn from one sample of a study of regulatory T cells in long-lasting Graves disease. Via MiXCR, TCRdb re-called the multiplex PCR reads, giving one row per CDR3 protein. The sample gives around 450,000 distinct CDR3 sequences, under 15% of which show up once; 16% is in the top ten. The sample was also reused in another study, on T cells in Graves' hyperthyroidism and ophthalmopathy.

The sample consisted of peripheral blood mononuclear cells (PBMCs), taken at new diagnosis, from a patient treated with antithyroid drugs. The origin of the receptors is a woman in her 30s with Graves disease. CDR3s include the opening cysteine and the closing phenylalanine or tryptophan. Fields, in order: clone size, V gene, J gene, CDR3 protein. For some rows the clone size is stated as once, few or many, or as a class when expanded; others skip it.

clone_size: .; v_call: TRBV24-1; j_call: TRBJ2-3; cdr3_aa: CATGVLDTQYF
clone_size: .; v_call: TRBV20-1; j_call: TRBJ1-5; cdr3_aa: CSAGGQGISNQPQHF
clone_size: .; v_call: TRBV2; j_call: TRBJ2-7; cdr3_aa: CASIGVAIHEQYF
clone_size: many; v_call: TRBV6-9; j_call: TRBJ2-7; cdr3_aa: CASSFFGRTGTSDYEQYF
clone_size: many; v_call: TRBV20-1; j_call: TRBJ2-1; cdr3_aa: CSARKAGAAHNEQFF
clone_size: many; v_call: TRBV24-1; j_call: TRBJ1-1; cdr3_aa: CATSDPDRKEAFF
clone_size: few; v_call: TRBV3-1; j_call: TRBJ2-5; cdr3_aa: CASSQEWLAETQYF
clone_size: many; v_call: TRBV6-2/TRBV6-3; j_call: TRBJ2-7; cdr3_aa: CASSYHAPLSGLAGVYEQYF
clone_size: many; v_call: TRBV3-1; j_call: .; cdr3_aa: CASSPQTFETQYF
clone_size: few; v_call: TRBV6-1; j_call: TRBJ1-2; cdr3_aa: CASNPAAPRYGYTF
clone_size: many; v_call: TRBV7-9; j_call: TRBJ2-5; cdr3_aa: CASSLYGGQETQYF
clone_size: many; v_call: TRBV15; j_call: TRBJ2-1; cdr3_aa: CATSGHRDTGDEQFF
clone_size: many; v_call: TRBV7-8; j_call: TRBJ2-7; cdr3_aa: CASSLFGQGGEQYF
clone_size: .; v_call: TRBV6-1; j_call: TRBJ1-1; cdr3_aa: CASTPGRVVNTEAFF
clone_size: few; v_call: TRBV9; j_call: TRBJ2-7; cdr3_aa: CANSEGPGQGLKQYF
clone_size: many; v_call: TRBV28; j_call: TRBJ2-1; cdr3_aa: CASSANGEQFF
clone_size: many; v_call: TRBV20-1; j_call: TRBJ2-1; cdr3_aa: CSAAYVSGGEQFF
clone_size: few; v_call: TRBV24-1; j_call: TRBJ2-1; cdr3_aa: CATSDRDGYNEQFF
clone_size: many; v_call: TRBV3-1; j_call: TRBJ2-2; cdr3_aa: CASTPKREATGELFF
clone_size: .; v_call: TRBV3-1; j_call: TRBJ2-1; cdr3_aa: CASSQGLTGYNEQFF
clone_size: few; v_call: TRBV4-1; j_call: TRBJ2-7; cdr3_aa: CASRLDRVPYEQYF
clone_size: many; v_call: TRBV15; j_call: TRBJ1-5; cdr3_aa: CATSRGAARGQPQHF
clone_size: many; v_call: TRBV30; j_call: TRBJ2-7; cdr3_aa: CAWNMDRGGYEQYF
clone_size: .; v_call: TRBV20-1; j_call: TRBJ2-2; cdr3_aa: CSAGTSGRGNTGELFF
clone_size: many; v_call: TRBV6-5; j_call: TRBJ2-2; cdr3_aa: CASSYSKSGELFF
clone_size: many; v_call: TRBV6-6; j_call: TRBJ2-5; cdr3_aa: CASSYSYADFYF
clone_size: many; v_call: TRBV24-1; j_call: TRBJ1-2; cdr3_aa: CATSDPAVRANYGYTF
clone_size: .; v_call: TRBV18; j_call: TRBJ1-5; cdr3_aa: CASSPISNSNQPQHF
clone_size: few; v_call: TRBV6-9; j_call: TRBJ1-3; cdr3_aa: CASSSPALRPGSGNTIYF
clone_size: few; v_call: TRBV11-2; j_call: TRBJ2-5; cdr3_aa: CASATGGEETQYF
clone_size: many; v_call: TRBV7-9; j_call: TRBJ1-1; cdr3_aa: CASSVSSQLHEAFF
clone_size: .; v_call: TRBV29-1; j_call: TRBJ1-1; cdr3_aa: CSVRGWGNTEAFF
clone_size: few; v_call: TRBV9; j_call: TRBJ1-1; cdr3_aa: CASSPRKTNTEAFF
clone_size: many; v_call: TRBV20-1; j_call: TRBJ2-7; cdr3_aa: CSGWGGRVLSYEQYF
clone_size: many; v_call: TRBV28; j_call: TRBJ1-5; cdr3_aa: CASSRDGRNQPQHF
clone_size: many; v_call: TRBV5-6; j_call: TRBJ2-7; cdr3_aa: CASSLRDRTYYEQYF
clone_size: many; v_call: TRBV30; j_call: TRBJ1-2; cdr3_aa: CAWSPGGRDYGYTF
clone_size: .; v_call: TRBV9; j_call: TRBJ2-7; cdr3_aa: CASSKGGDSWYEQYF
clone_size: few; v_call: TRBV7-6; j_call: TRBJ1-5; cdr3_aa: CASSLGGHSNQPQHF
clone_size: many; v_call: TRBV20-1; j_call: TRBJ2-1; cdr3_aa: CSASLAGGPNEQFF
clone_size: few; v_call: TRBV10-2; j_call: TRBJ2-4; cdr3_aa: CASSSGVGQTTAKNIQYF
clone_size: few; v_call: TRBV6-2/TRBV6-3; j_call: TRBJ2-2; cdr3_aa: CASRGTGLTGELFF
clone_size: few; v_call: TRBV28; j_call: TRBJ1-2; cdr3_aa: CASSFAPEYGYTF
clone_size: many; v_call: TRBV7-9; j_call: TRBJ2-1; cdr3_aa: CASSALAGYYNEQFF
clone_size: few; v_call: TRBV24-1; j_call: TRBJ2-4; cdr3_aa: CATSDAGTSGNIQYF
clone_size: many; v_call: TRBV2; j_call: TRBJ2-6; cdr3_aa: CASSVASGANVLTF
clone_size: .; v_call: TRBV30; j_call: TRBJ2-3; cdr3_aa: CAWSEGQGGDTQYF
clone_size: .; v_call: TRBV18; j_call: TRBJ1-6; cdr3_aa: CASSPNRYNSPLHF
clone_size: few; v_call: TRBV2; j_call: TRBJ2-1; cdr3_aa: CASSEQAGGGNEQFF
clone_size: .; v_call: TRBV28; j_call: TRBJ1-3; cdr3_aa: CASTSPMGSGSGNTIYF
clone_size: many; v_call: TRBV7-6; j_call: TRBJ2-7; cdr3_aa: CASSWGQGNYEQYF
clone_size: many; v_call: TRBV28; j_call: TRBJ1-2; cdr3_aa: CASTPPGRSYGYTF
clone_size: many; v_call: TRBV12-3/TRBV12-4; j_call: TRBJ2-1; cdr3_aa: CAGSSEKPYNEQFF
clone_size: many; v_call: TRBV7-3; j_call: TRBJ2-3; cdr3_aa: CASSLRGVQGLDTQYF